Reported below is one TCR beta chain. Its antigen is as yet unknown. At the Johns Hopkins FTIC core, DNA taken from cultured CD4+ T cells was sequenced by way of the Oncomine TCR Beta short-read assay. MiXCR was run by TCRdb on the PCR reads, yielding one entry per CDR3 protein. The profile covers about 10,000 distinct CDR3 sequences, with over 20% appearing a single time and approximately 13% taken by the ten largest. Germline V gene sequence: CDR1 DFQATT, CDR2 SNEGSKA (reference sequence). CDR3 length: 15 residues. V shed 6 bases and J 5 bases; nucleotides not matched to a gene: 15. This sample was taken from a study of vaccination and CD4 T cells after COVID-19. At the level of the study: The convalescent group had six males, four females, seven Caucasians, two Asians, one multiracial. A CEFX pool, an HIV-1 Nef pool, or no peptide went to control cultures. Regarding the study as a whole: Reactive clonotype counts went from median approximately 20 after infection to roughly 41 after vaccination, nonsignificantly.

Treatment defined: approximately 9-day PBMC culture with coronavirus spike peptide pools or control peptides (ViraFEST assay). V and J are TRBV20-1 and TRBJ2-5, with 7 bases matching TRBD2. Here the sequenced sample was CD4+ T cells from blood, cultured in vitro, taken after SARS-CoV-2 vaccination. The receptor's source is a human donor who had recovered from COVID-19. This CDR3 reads CSAPQNGGGRETQYF. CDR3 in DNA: TGCAGTGCCCCCCAAAACGGCGGGGGTCGGGAGACCCAGTACTTC.